One and the same sample provided the 2 T cell receptor beta chains below, sequenced in a study of cytomegalovirus exposure and HLA in healthy donors. In the PCR, 60 Vbeta and 13 Jbeta primers were used. Assay used: immunoSEQ multiplex PCR; TCRdb lists only in-frame clones, some missing. The sample includes under 200,000 clones, about 70% of them seen just once. Sequenced input: PBMCs. These receptors all come from a woman aged 40 to 49 in good health and CMV-seropositive.

The chain employs TRBV7-6 and TRBJ2-7, with 7 bases lining up with TRBD1. This CDR3 comprises 12 residues. V gave up 3 bases and J gave up 6 bases; unmatched junction bases: 2. Germline V CDR1 and CDR2: SGHVS, FNYEAQ. CDR3 protein: CASSLAGGEQYF. CDR3 coding DNA: TGTGCCAGCAGCTTGGCAGGGGGCGAGCAGTACTTC.

V usage is TRBV9 and J usage is TRBJ2-2, with D unresolved. V shed 1 base and J shed 6 bases, with 4 bases lying between them. CDR1 and CDR2 from the germline V gene are SGDLS and YYNGEE. The CDR3 extends over 12 amino acids. The CDR3: CASSVLPGELFF. CDR3 nucleotide sequence: TGTGCCAGCAGCGTACTTCCCGGGGAGCTGTTTTTT.